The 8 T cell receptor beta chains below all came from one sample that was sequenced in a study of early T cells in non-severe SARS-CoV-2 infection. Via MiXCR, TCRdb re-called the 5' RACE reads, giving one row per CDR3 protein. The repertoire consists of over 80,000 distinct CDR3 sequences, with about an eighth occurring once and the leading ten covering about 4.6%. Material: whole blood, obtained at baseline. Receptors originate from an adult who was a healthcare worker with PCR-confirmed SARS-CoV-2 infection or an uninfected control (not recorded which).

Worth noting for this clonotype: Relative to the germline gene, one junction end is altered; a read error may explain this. The chain's CDR3 is CASSLAISRGRGTDNSPLHF. The DNA of the CDR3 is TGTGCCAGTAGCTTAGCGATCAGTCGGGGCAGGGGCACGGATAATTCACCCCTCCACTTT. The chain couples TRBV7-8 to TRBJ1-6, with TRBD1 as a possible D gene (6 bases). Germline assignment: CDR1 SGHVS and CDR2 FQNEAQ. CDR3 length: 20 amino acids.

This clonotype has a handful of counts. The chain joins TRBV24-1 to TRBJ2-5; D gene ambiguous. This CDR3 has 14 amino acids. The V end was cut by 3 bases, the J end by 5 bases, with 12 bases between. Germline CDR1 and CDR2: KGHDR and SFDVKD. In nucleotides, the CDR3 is TGTGCCACCAGTGATCGAGTCAGATCCGAGACCCAGTACTTC. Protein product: CATSDRVRSETQYF.

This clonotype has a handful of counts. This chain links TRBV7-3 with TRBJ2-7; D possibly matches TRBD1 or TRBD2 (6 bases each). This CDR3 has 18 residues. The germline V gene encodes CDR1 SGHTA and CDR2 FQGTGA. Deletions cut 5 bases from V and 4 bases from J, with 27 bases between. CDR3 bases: TGTGCCAGCAGCACCCGTGGGGGAGGCAGGGGACAAGAATACGAGCAGTACTTC. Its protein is CASSTRGGGRGQEYEQYF.

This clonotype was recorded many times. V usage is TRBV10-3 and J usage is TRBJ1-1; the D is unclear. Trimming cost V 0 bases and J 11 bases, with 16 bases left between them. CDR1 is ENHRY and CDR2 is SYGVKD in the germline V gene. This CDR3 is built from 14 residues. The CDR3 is CAISESTGGEPAFF. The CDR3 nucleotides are TGTGCCATCAGTGAGTCGACTGGTGGCGAGCCGGCTTTCTTT.

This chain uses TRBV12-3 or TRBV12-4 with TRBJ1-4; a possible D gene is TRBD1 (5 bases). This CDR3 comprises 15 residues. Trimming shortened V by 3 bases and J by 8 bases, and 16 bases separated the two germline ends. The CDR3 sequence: CASSFAAARGEKLFF. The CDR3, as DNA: TGTGCCAGCAGTTTCGCGGCGGCGAGGGGCGAAAAACTGTTTTTT.

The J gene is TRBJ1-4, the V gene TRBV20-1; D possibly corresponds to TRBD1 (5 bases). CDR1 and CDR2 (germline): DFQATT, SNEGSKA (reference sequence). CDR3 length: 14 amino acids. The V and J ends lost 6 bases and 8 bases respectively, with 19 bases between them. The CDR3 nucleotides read TGCAGTGCCAACCCGAGGGGTCCCGGCGAAAAACTGTTTTTT. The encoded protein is CSANPRGPGEKLFF.

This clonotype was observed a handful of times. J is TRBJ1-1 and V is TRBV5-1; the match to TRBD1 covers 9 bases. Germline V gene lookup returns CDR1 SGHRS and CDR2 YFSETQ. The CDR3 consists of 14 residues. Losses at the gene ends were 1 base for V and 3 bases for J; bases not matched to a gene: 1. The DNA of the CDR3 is TGCGCCAGCAGCTTGCGGACAGGGGACACTGAAGCTTTCTTT. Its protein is CASSLRTGDTEAFF.

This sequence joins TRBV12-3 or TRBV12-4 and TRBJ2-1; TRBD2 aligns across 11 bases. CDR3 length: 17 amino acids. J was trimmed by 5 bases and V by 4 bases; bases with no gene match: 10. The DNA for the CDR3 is TGTGCCAGCAGTTCCCTCCTACTAGCGGGAGAGGACAATGAGCAGTTCTTC. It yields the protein CASSSLLLAGEDNEQFF.